Following are 7 T cell receptor beta chains from one sample sequenced in a study of naive and memory T cell subsets. Both TRBC1 and TRBC2 were covered by a beta constant-region primer of two equimolar oligonucleotides. TCRdb reanalysed the UMI-ligation and nested PCR reads using MiXCR and keeps one entry per CDR3 protein. The sample gives about 90,000 distinct CDR3 sequences, 7% of which show up once; roughly 1.5% is in the top ten. The sequenced sample consisted of central memory CD4+ T cells from blood. These receptors all stem from a human donor in good health.

This clonotype showed up just once. The chain couples TRBV27 to TRBJ2-7; D may be TRBD1 or TRBD2 (5 bases each). This CDR3 region has 13 residues. Germline CDR1 is MNHEY and CDR2 is SMNVEV (reference sequence). Trimming took 5 bases from V and 9 from J, leaving 17 bases between them. As DNA, the CDR3 is TGTGCCAGCAGTAGGGACGGCCCTTCCGTGCAGTACTTC. Amino acid sequence: CASSRDGPSVQYF.

This clonotype was seen at least ten times. The rearrangement links TRBV6-2 or TRBV6-3 to TRBJ1-1, with a tentative D call TRBD1 (5 bases). Germline-derived CDR1 and CDR2 are MNHEY and SVGEGT. The CDR3 has 14 amino acids. Trimming removed 0 bases at V and 8 bases at J, with 13 bases between. The CDR3 sequence is CASSYSNLGREAFF. The CDR3 DNA sequence: TGTGCCAGCAGTTACTCGAACTTGGGACGGGAAGCTTTCTTT.

In this sample, this clonotype turned up many times. The J gene is TRBJ1-6, the V gene TRBV20-1; D possibly corresponds to TRBD1 (5 bases). Per the germline V gene, CDR1 is DFQATT and CDR2 is SNEGSKA (reference sequence). This CDR3 has 13 residues. DNA for the CDR3: TGCGCAGGTACCAGGGCAAACAATTCACCCCTCCACTTT. This translates into CAGTRANNSPLHF.

On this clonotype: No conserved phenylalanine or tryptophan ends this CDR3, so it is likely a read error. The V gene is TRBV29-1, the J gene TRBJ1-1; a weak D match, TRBD1 (6 bases). Germline lookup yields CDR1 SQVTM and CDR2 ANQGSEA. CDR3 size: 14 residues. Trimming shortened V by 5 bases and J by 2 bases, and 15 bases separated the two germline ends. For the CDR3, the DNA is TGCAGCGTTCTTGCAGGGGCAGGAAACACTGAAGCTTTCCTT. Its protein product is CSVLAGAGNTEAFL.

At least ten counts were recorded for this clonotype. The gene calls are TRBV5-1 and TRBJ2-3, with unresolved D. From germline, CDR1 is SGHRS and CDR2 YFSETQ. The CDR3 is 13 residues long. V lost 6 bases and J lost 0, with 8 bases in between. The CDR3 region has the DNA TGCGCCAGCAAGGTTTCTAGCACAGATACGCAGTATTTT. It translates to CASKVSSTDTQYF.

This clonotype has only a few counts. The gene calls are TRBV7-8 and TRBJ2-7, with D maybe TRBD1 (5 bases). The CDR3 loop spans 13 amino acids. Germline V gene data show CDR1 as SGHVS and CDR2 as FQNEAQ. V lost 5 bases to trimming and J lost 4 bases, with 12 bases between them. Here the CDR3 DNA reads TGTGCCAGCAGCGCCTCGGACATTTACGAGCAGTACTTC. Translated: CASSASDIYEQYF.

As concerns this clonotype: A junction end diverges from the germline sequence, so it may reflect a read error. The chain is built from TRBV7-2 and TRBJ1-5, with 7 bases aligning to TRBD1. The germline gives CDR1 SGHTA, CDR2 FQGNSA. This CDR3 is 16 amino acids long. The CDR3 reads CVSSLGFTGAHQPQHF. CDR3 nucleotide sequence: TGTGTCAGCAGCTTAGGATTCACAGGGGCCCATCAGCCCCAGCATTTT. The whole variable domain, filled in from reference TRBV7-2 and TRBJ1-5, reads GAGVSQSPSNKVTEKGKDVELRCDPISGHTALYWYRQSLGQGLEFLIYFQGNSAPDKSGLPSDRFSAERTGGSVSTLTIQRTQQEDSAVYLCVSSLGFTGAHQPQHFGDGTRLSIL.